This record covers a single T cell receptor (beta chain). The CDR3 extends over 16 amino acids. CDR1 is LGHDT and CDR2 is YNNKEL in the germline V gene (reference sequence). Unmatched junction bases numbered 6, after V lost 4 bases and J lost 2 bases. This sample is drawn from a study of blood T cell repertoires in COVID-19. Study details: Specimens from acute and convalescent COVID-19 originated in the United States, Italy and Spain. PBMCs, B-cell-depleted T cells, or T cells provided the cDNA or gDNA that made up the material.

The table came from immunoSEQ multiplex PCR; TCRdb's copy has only in-frame clones and leaves some out. Among over 85,000 clones listed, about 85% were seen once. Sample: peripheral blood. The clonotype was recovered from a man aged 60 to 75 with acute or convalescent COVID-19. This rearrangement joins TRBV3-1 (or the pseudogene TRBV3-2) to TRBJ2-5; the match to TRBD2 covers 11 bases. CDR3 coding DNA: TGTGCCAGCAGCCCGAGGGGGACTAGCGGTCAAGAGACCCAGTACTTC. It codes for CASSPRGTSGQETQYF.